Listed below are T cell receptor beta chains from one sample, sequenced in a study of graft-versus-host responses after intestinal transplantation. The data were produced by immunoSEQ multiplex PCR, yet TCRdb's version contains in-frame clones alone and is incomplete. The table shows 65,000 to 90,000 clones, with approximately 89% occurring only once. What these receptors recognize is not known. The source was unstimulated CD8+ T cells sorted from spleen or lymph node cells, collected before transplant. These receptor sequences come from a human donor who was the organ donor for an intestinal transplant. Both conserved end residues are part of each CDR3. The order of the fields is CDR3 protein, CDR3 DNA, D gene, V gene, clone size, J gene. A D gene is named only where the DNA matches it firmly. Rows give clone size only sometimes, using once, few, many, or a class for an expanded clone.

CATHRGYEQYF,TGTGCCACCCACCGGGGATACGAGCAGTACTTC,-,TRBV27,-,TRBJ2-7
CASSYRGEADTQYF,TGTGCCAGCAGTTACAGGGGGGAGGCAGATACGCAGTATTTT,-,TRBV6-5,-,TRBJ2-3
CASSPPGGDPSPGREQYF,TGTGCCAGCAGCCCTCCCGGTGGGGATCCCTCACCGGGTCGCGAGCAGTACTTC,-,TRBV11-1,-,TRBJ2-7
CASSLLGRGLEKLFF,TGTGCCAGCAGCTTGTTGGGCAGGGGGCTTGAAAAACTGTTTTTT,TRBD1,TRBV7-4,-,TRBJ1-4
CASSVAIGGNYGYTF,TGTGCCAGCAGCGTAGCTATTGGGGGGAACTATGGCTACACCTTC,-,TRBV9,few,TRBJ1-2
CASSQIVNTEAFF,TGTGCCAGCAGCCAAATAGTGAACACTGAAGCTTTCTTT,-,TRBV14,-,TRBJ1-1
CASSYGAAISYEQYF,TGTGCCAGCAGTTACGGGGCAGCCATCTCCTACGAGCAGTACTTC,-,TRBV6-5,few,TRBJ2-7
CASSFSAETGELFF,TGTGCCAGCAGTTTCTCCGCGGAAACCGGGGAGCTGTTTTTT,-,TRBV27,once,TRBJ2-2
CASTQGGTAAKNIQYF,TGTGCCAGCACCCAGGGGGGGACGGCAGCCAAAAACATTCAGTACTTC,-,TRBV2,-,TRBJ2-4
CASSHTGPEDYTF,TGCGCCAGCAGCCATACAGGCCCGGAGGACTACACCTTC,-,TRBV4-1,-,TRBJ1-2
CASSIAPGLGIYNEQFF,TGTGCCAGTAGTATAGCTCCGGGTCTCGGGATCTACAATGAGCAGTTCTTC,-,TRBV19,-,TRBJ2-1
CASSPTSGYSYNEQFF,TGCGCCAGCAGCCCTACTAGCGGTTATTCCTACAATGAGCAGTTCTTC,TRBD2,TRBV4-1,-,TRBJ2-1